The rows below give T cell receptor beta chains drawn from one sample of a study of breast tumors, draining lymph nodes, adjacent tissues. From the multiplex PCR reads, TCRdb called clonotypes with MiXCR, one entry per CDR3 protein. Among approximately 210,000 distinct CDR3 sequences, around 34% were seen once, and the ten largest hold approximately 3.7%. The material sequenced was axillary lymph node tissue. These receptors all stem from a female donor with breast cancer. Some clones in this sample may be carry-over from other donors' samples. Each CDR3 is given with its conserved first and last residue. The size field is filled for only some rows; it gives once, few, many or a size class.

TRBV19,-,CASRSVGREQYF
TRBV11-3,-,CASSLEVTGANVLTF
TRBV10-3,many,CAISESGWEDTQYF
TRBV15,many,CATSRDLSGQGNFADTQYF
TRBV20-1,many,CSAIPLTGQVYEQYF
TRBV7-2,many,CASSLEVNSPLHF
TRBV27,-,CASSLSRQGQETQYF
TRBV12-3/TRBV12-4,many,CASSWRGLAGETQYF
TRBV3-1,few,CASSQGGAFIYGYTF
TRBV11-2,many,CASSLVASPQETQYF
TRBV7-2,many,CASSLRTSTDTQYF
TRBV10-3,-,CAISEDGLAGGETQYF
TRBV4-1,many,CASSQALGQGGNQPQHF
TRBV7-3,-,CASSTGQGAGGYNEQFF
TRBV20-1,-,CSARTPGHITSYNEQFF
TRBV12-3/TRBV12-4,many,CASSLYRGGVSNQPQHF
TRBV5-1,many,CASSLGITGNQETQYF
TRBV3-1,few,CASSQGLAGGLNEQFF
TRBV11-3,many,CASSLVTSTPYNEQFF
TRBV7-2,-,CASSLEGTVGEPQHF
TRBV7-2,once,CASSLGSSGGDLSYEQYF
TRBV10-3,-,CASLVRAGGSSYNEQFF
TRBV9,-,CASSVSARGRADTQYF
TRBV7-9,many,CASSFDTNTGELFF
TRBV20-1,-,CSAPPGGVTATQYF
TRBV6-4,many,CASSPGPSNGYTF
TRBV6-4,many,CASSAEGHNEQFF
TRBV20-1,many,CSARTGASYNSPLHF
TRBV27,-,CASSLKGPSSGNTIYF
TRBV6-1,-,CASSQQGGTDTQYF
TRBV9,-,CASSLGGQGQMNTEAFF